This TCR beta chain is drawn from a study of patients and donors after allogeneic stem cell transplantation. The CDR3 has 13 amino acids. The J segment lost 12 bases and the V segment lost 5 bases, leaving 8 bases of the junction unmatched. Germline CDR1 is SEHNR and CDR2 is FQNEAQ (reference sequence). From the RT-PCR reads, TCRdb called clonotypes with MiXCR, one entry per CDR3 protein. The top ten hold approximately 39% of the sample, which has 20,000 or so distinct CDR3 sequences, 4.5% to 5% seen once. This clonotype has a count of ten or more. The TCR sequence derives from a human donor who was either an allogeneic HSCT recipient or a stem cell or donor lymphocyte infusion donor (not recorded which). It is not recorded whose cells these are; they may come from a transplant donor. Sequenced: blood, either unsorted or a sorted T cell fraction (not recorded which). The J gene is TRBJ2-3, the V gene TRBV7-9; TRBD2 matches 10 bases. For the CDR3, the DNA is TGTGCCAGCAGCCTCGGGCTAGCGGGGGTTCAGTATTTT. This sequence encodes CASSLGLAGVQYF.